The following is a T cell receptor beta chain sequence with its context. Antigen specificity is unknown. This record belongs to a study of PD-1 blockade in classical Hodgkin lymphoma. Notes on the study in general: Among the patients, those starting nivolumab under 1 year after ASCT were excluded.

Described time point: cycle 4 day 1 (C4D1), after less than 7 weeks of nivolumab. Every single patient, without exception, relapsed after autologous stem cell transplantation, and brentuximab vedotin exposure varied. The protocol was immunoSEQ multiplex PCR, while the TCRdb copy is restricted to in-frame clones and leaves out a portion. Counted here are 25,000 to 35,000 clones, around 80% occurring once; the ten biggest clones make up around 18%. This CDR3 region has 12 residues. Germline CDR1 and CDR2: SQVTM and ANQGSEA. Trimming cost V 1 base and J 4 bases; bases outside gene matches: 0. The source material was peripheral blood mononuclear cells (PBMCs), sampled before the fourth cycle of nivolumab. The receptor comes from a human donor with classical Hodgkin lymphoma. This chain connects TRBV29-1 to TRBJ1-2; 7 positions agree with TRBD1. CDR3 bases: TGCAGCGTTGAAGGGGACAGCTATGGCTACACCTTC. Translation gives CSVEGDSYGYTF. Using reference TRBV29-1 and TRBJ1-2 for the parts outside the CDR3, the full variable domain is SAVISQKPSRDICQRGTSLTIQCQVDSQVTMMFWYRQQPGQSLTLIATANQGSEATYESGFVIDKFPISRPNLTFSTLTVSNMSPEDSSIYLCSVEGDSYGYTFGSGTRLTVV.